These T cell receptor beta chains were read from a single sample in a study of OX40 agonist ivuxolimab in advanced cancers. Method: immunoSEQ multiplex PCR; TCRdb's copy keeps in-frame clones and lacks some. The sample consists of some 52,000 clones, over 80% of them appearing once. The source material was CD4+ or CD8+ T cells sorted from blood, sampled in a trial of the OX40 agonist ivuxolimab. The receptors stem from an adult with an advanced solid tumor such as melanoma, head and neck, liver or kidney cancer. Each CDR3 is given with its conserved first and last residue. The D gene is left open where the match is weak. Expanded clones are given a class, and other clones once, few, many or no size at all.

size	V	D	J	DNA	CDR3
.	TRBV9	TRBD2	TRBJ2-5	TGTGCCAGCAGCCCCGGTGGGGCCGGGAGGCAGACCCAGTACTTC	CASSPGGAGRQTQYF
.	TRBV11-2	.	TRBJ1-6	TGTGCCAGCAGCCCAATGGGCTATAATTCACCCCTCCACTTT	CASSPMGYNSPLHF
.	TRBV27	.	TRBJ2-7	TGTGCCAGCAGTTTAGGATGGGGCGAGCAGTACTTC	CASSLGWGEQYF
.	TRBV7-9	.	TRBJ2-5	TGTGCCAGCAGCTTATTTGGTAGCGGACAAGAGACCCAGTACTTC	CASSLFGSGQETQYF
.	TRBV7-8	.	TRBJ2-1	TGTGCCAGCAGCCCGGACCCCTACAATGAGCAGTTCTTC	CASSPDPYNEQFF
.	TRBV5-8	.	TRBJ2-5	TGTGCCAGCAGCTTGGCAAGGGGTTGGGAGACCCAGTACTTC	CASSLARGWETQYF
.	TRBV4-1	.	TRBJ2-1	TGCGCCAGCAGCCAAGAGGCAGGGGTCAGAGGGCAGTTCTTC	CASSQEAGVRGQFF
once	TRBV7-2	.	TRBJ2-1	TGTGCCAGCAGCTTAGGAGAGGGGGTAAATCTAGAGTACAATGAGCAGTTCTTC	CASSLGEGVNLEYNEQFF
.	TRBV15	.	TRBJ2-5	TGTGCCACCAGCGGACATCCGGGCCTCCAAGAGACCCAGTACTTC	CATSGHPGLQETQYF
.	TRBV30	.	TRBJ2-7	TGTGCCTGGAGGCTCTACTCCTACGAGCAGTACTTC	CAWRLYSYEQYF
.	TRBV28	.	TRBJ2-2	TGTGCCAGCAGTTTAGGTGGGACCGGGGAGCTGTTTTTT	CASSLGGTGELFF
once	TRBV4-3	TRBD1	TRBJ1-6	TGCGCCAGCAGCCAAGATTGGGACAGCTGGGGGTCACCCCTCCACTTT	CASSQDWDSWGSPLHF
.	TRBV5-8	TRBD2	TRBJ2-7	TGTGCCAGCAGCTCGGATATTAGCGGGAGCTCCTACGAGCAGTACTTC	CASSSDISGSSYEQYF
once	TRBV5-4	.	TRBJ2-7	TGTGCCAGCAGCTCGAGCTCCTACGAGCAGTACTTC	CASSSSSYEQYF
.	TRBV28	TRBD1	TRBJ2-6	TGTGCCAGCAGTTTAGGTGGGACAGGGCCCTCTGGGGCCAACGTCCTGACTTTC	CASSLGGTGPSGANVLTF
once	TRBV6-6	.	TRBJ2-7	TGTGCCAGCAGTCCTGCCAGGCGATTCTACGAGCAGTACTTC	CASSPARRFYEQYF
.	TRBV4-3	TRBD1	TRBJ1-2	TGCGCCAGCAGCCAAGACCCGACAGGGGGCGCGGATGGCTACACCTTC	CASSQDPTGGADGYTF
.	TRBV5-4	TRBD2	TRBJ2-7	TGTGCCAGCAGCTTGGGGCTAGCGGACGAGCAGTACTTC	CASSLGLADEQYF
.	TRBV6-1	.	TRBJ1-5	TGTGCCAGCAGTGAACTGGCCGGGGGGCAGCCCCAGCATTTT	CASSELAGGQPQHF
.	TRBV27	TRBD2	TRBJ2-7	TGTGCCAGCAGTCCTTCAGCGGGAGGTTTCTCCTACGAGCAGTACTTC	CASSPSAGGFSYEQYF
.	TRBV2	.	TRBJ2-3	TGTGCCATCTCGGTAGATACGCAGTATTTT	CAISVDTQYF
.	TRBV6-5	.	TRBJ2-1	TGTGCCAGCAGTTACTCTGGGACCAATGAGCAGTTCTTC	CASSYSGTNEQFF
.	TRBV7-8	.	TRBJ2-7	TGTGCCAGCAGCCAACTAGACCAATACGAGCAGTACTTC	CASSQLDQYEQYF